Shown below are 23 T cell receptor beta chains from a single sample sequenced in a study of blood T cell repertoires in COVID-19. Measured with immunoSEQ multiplex PCR; TCRdb has only the in-frame clones, and not every one. The sample has tens of thousands of clones, 55% to 80% seen once; the top ten hold about 26%. The sequenced material came from peripheral blood. The receptor source for this set is a woman aged 55-70 years in a cohort sampled during active or convalescent COVID-19.

The chain combines TRBV10-3 with TRBJ1-5; 7 nucleotides line up with TRBD1. V was clipped by 2 bases and J by 3 bases; unmatched bases: 4. Germline V gene data show CDR1 as ENHRY and CDR2 as SYGVKD. This CDR3 has 15 residues. The CDR3 protein is CAISEGEGANQPQHF. CDR3 coding DNA: TGTGCCATCAGTGAGGGTGAGGGGGCCAATCAGCCCCAGCATTTT.

The CDR3 sequence: CASAGQSSGSEKLFF. The DNA for the CDR3 is TGTGCCAGCGCAGGACAGTCTTCTGGTAGCGAAAAACTGTTTTTT. The chain carries TRBV6-5 and TRBJ1-4, with D perhaps matching TRBD1 (6 bases). CDR1 MNHEY and CDR2 SVGAGI come from the germline V gene. Trimming left V 8 bases short and J 8 bases short, with 21 bases between. This CDR3 is 15 amino acids long.

This rearrangement joins TRBV5-1 to TRBJ2-5; D is perhaps TRBD2 (7 bases). This CDR3 has 17 amino acids. V was clipped by 0 bases and J by 5 bases, with 20 bases between them. Germline CDR1 is SGHRS and CDR2 is YFSETQ. The CDR3 sequence is CASSLAAGAPGWETQYF. CDR3 DNA sequence: TGCGCCAGCAGCTTGGCGGCGGGGGCCCCAGGGTGGGAGACCCAGTACTTC.

The rearrangement uses TRBV7-2 and TRBJ2-7; 10 bases line up with TRBD1. V trimming: 5 bases; J trimming: 2 bases; junction bases outside the gene matches: 6. CDR3 length: 15 amino acids. Germline assignment: CDR1 SGHTA and CDR2 FQGNSA. The CDR3 DNA reads as TGTGCCAGCAGCCGCGGGACAGGGGATACCTACGAGCAGTACTTC. Translating it yields CASSRGTGDTYEQYF. The variable domain in full, with the rest retrieved from reference TRBV7-2 and TRBJ2-7, is GAGVSQSPSNKVTEKGKDVELRCDPISGHTALYWYRQSLGQGLEFLIYFQGNSAPDKSGLPSDRFSAERTGGSVSTLTIQRTQQEDSAVYLCASSRGTGDTYEQYFGPGTRLTVT.

The rearrangement uses TRBV10-3 and TRBJ2-1, with 7 bases identical to TRBD2. V trimming: 10 bases; J trimming: 9 bases; junction bases outside the gene matches: 12. Germline V gene sequence: CDR1 ENHRY, CDR2 SYGVKD. The CDR3 has 13 amino acids. Here the CDR3 reads CATGDYPSSEQFF. CDR3 coding DNA: TGTGCCACGGGGGACTACCCCTCGAGTGAGCAGTTCTTC.

The V gene is TRBV9, the J gene TRBJ2-1; TRBD1 matches at 9 bases. The CDR3 is made up of 17 amino acids. J lost 12 bases, V lost 1 base, and 17 bases had no gene match. Germline loops: CDR1 SGDLS, CDR2 YYNGEE. The CDR3 reads CASSVTDRGFRGGGQFF. In DNA form, the CDR3 reads TGTGCCAGCAGCGTAACTGACAGGGGGTTTCGAGGCGGTGGGCAGTTCTTC.

The V gene is TRBV27, the J gene TRBJ1-2, with TRBD1 identical over 7 bases. CDR3 length: 16 residues. Germline assignment: CDR1 MNHEY and CDR2 SMNVEV (reference sequence). The V gene end was trimmed by 3 bases and the J gene end by 4 bases; junction bases not matched to a gene: 11. The CDR3 region is CASSFWGGTASYGYTF. As DNA, the CDR3 is TGTGCCAGCAGTTTCTGGGGCGGGACAGCTTCCTATGGCTACACCTTC.

The chain links TRBV7-8 to TRBJ2-7, with TRBD1 identical over 8 bases. The trim removed 4 bases at V and 2 bases at J, leaving 7 bases unmatched. The germline V gene encodes CDR1 SGHVS and CDR2 FQNEAQ. The CDR3 extends over 15 amino acids. Here the CDR3 reads CASSSPRGRTYEQYF. The DNA of the CDR3 is TGTGCCAGCAGCTCACCCAGGGGGCGCACCTACGAGCAGTACTTC.

The chain employs TRBV4-2 and TRBJ1-2, with unresolved D. CDR3 length: 16 residues. Trimming stripped 1 base from V and 8 bases from J, with 20 bases between. Germline V gives CDR1 LGHNA, CDR2 YNFKEQ. The CDR3 loop reads CASSQGGSGSTRGYTF. CDR3 DNA: TGTGCCAGCAGCCAAGGAGGGTCCGGTTCTACGCGCGGCTACACCTTC.

V and J are TRBV28 and TRBJ2-7, with D unresolved. Germline values: CDR1 MDHEN, CDR2 SYDVKM. The CDR3 is made up of 17 amino acids. Trimming removed 8 bases from V and 6 bases from J, with 29 bases in between. DNA for the CDR3: TGTGCCAGCCCGCTGACCGTCGGTGTCGTAGTGTCGGGCGAGCAGTACTTC. This gives the protein CASPLTVGVVVSGEQYF.

The table lists this clone with a few counts. This chain uses TRBV12-5 with TRBJ1-1; weak D call: TRBD1 (6 bases). The ends were cut back, 4 bases at V and 0 bases at J, with 15 bases in the middle. Germline V CDR1 and CDR2: LGHNT, FRNRAP. This CDR3 region has 16 residues. The CDR3 sequence: CASGSGAGEMNTEAFF. The DNA of the CDR3 is TGTGCTAGTGGTTCCGGGGCAGGGGAGATGAACACTGAAGCTTTCTTT.

A word on this clone: Other DNA sequences in this specimen translate into the identical CDR3. This sequence joins TRBV7-9 and TRBJ2-2; 14 bases match TRBD2. This CDR3 has 18 amino acids. The germline V gene encodes CDR1 SEHNR and CDR2 FQNEAQ (reference sequence). V gave up 6 bases and J gave up 1 base; unmatched junction bases: 7. For the CDR3, the DNA is TGTGCCAGCAGATGGGGGACTAGCGGGGGTGTGAACACCGGGGAGCTGTTTTTT. Translating it yields CASRWGTSGGVNTGELFF.

This clone appeared many times. The rearrangement joins TRBV4-2 to TRBJ1-1, with D perhaps TRBD1 (5 bases). This CDR3 has 16 amino acids. CDR1 is LGHNA, CDR2 YNFKEQ, per germline. V dropped 0 bases and J dropped 1 base, with 12 bases sitting between them. CDR3 nucleotide sequence: TGTGCCAGCAGCCAAGATGATGGCAGGGAGAACACTGAAGCTTTCTTT. Translated, it gives CASSQDDGRENTEAFF.

The chain combines TRBV6-6 with TRBJ2-7, with TRBD1 matching 9 bases. CDR1 is MNHNY, CDR2 SVGAGI, per germline (reference sequence). V shed 4 bases, J shed 4 bases, and the junction held 8 bases outside the gene matches. The CDR3 runs 15 residues. CDR3 coding DNA: TGTGCCAGCAGTTCCGGACAGGGGAATAAGTACGAGCAGTACTTC. This codes for CASSSGQGNKYEQYF.

The chain has TRBV7-9 and TRBJ1-1, with unresolved D. This CDR3 contains 13 residues. Trimming pared 1 base from V and 1 base from J, leaving 4 bases between. Germline CDR1 SEHNR, CDR2 FQNEAQ (reference sequence). CDR3 bases: TGTGCCAGCAGCTTAGGACAGAACACTGAAGCTTTCTTT. Residues: CASSLGQNTEAFF.

The chain is built from TRBV28 and TRBJ1-1; 10 bases fit TRBD1. J was trimmed by 0 bases and V by 5 bases; bases with no gene match: 6. The CDR3 has 16 residues. CDR1 is MDHEN, CDR2 SYDVKM, per germline. The CDR3 DNA sequence: TGTGCCAGCAGTCTCCGGGACAGGGGCATGAACACTGAAGCTTTCTTT. Its translation is CASSLRDRGMNTEAFF.

The chain recombines TRBV7-9 with TRBJ2-5; TRBD2 aligns across 9 bases. The CDR3 runs 16 residues. Germline trimming cut 5 bases from V and 5 bases from J; bases unmatched to any gene: 12. The germline gives CDR1 SEHNR, CDR2 FQNEAQ (reference sequence). As DNA, the CDR3 is TGTGCCAGCAGCCTCAACCCGGGACTAGCTAGTGAGACCCAGTACTTC. Protein sequence: CASSLNPGLASETQYF.

The chain recombines TRBV10-3 with TRBJ1-6; D call uncertain. V was trimmed by 8 bases and J by 6 bases, leaving 11 bases between them. The CDR3 has 13 amino acids. CDR1 and CDR2 from the germline V gene are ENHRY and SYGVKD. The CDR3: CAIGRGSNSPLHF. The CDR3 nucleotides read TGTGCCATCGGGCGGGGTTCTAATTCACCCCTCCACTTT.

This sequence joins TRBV10-3 and TRBJ2-5; D is unclear. Germline V gene sequence: CDR1 ENHRY, CDR2 SYGVKD. This CDR3 is built from 14 residues. V lost 0 bases, J lost 1 base, and 6 bases lay in between. In DNA, the CDR3 is TGTGCCATCAGTGAGTCTGCAGTCCAAGAGACCCAGTACTTC. Translation: CAISESAVQETQYF.

The chain combines TRBV5-5 with TRBJ2-5, with TRBD1 matching over 7 bases. J gave up 4 bases and V 4 bases, and 13 bases lay outside the gene matches. Germline V gene sequence: CDR1 SGHKS, CDR2 YYEKEE (reference sequence). This CDR3 is built from 16 residues. CDR3 sequence: CASSRDTGVTGETQYF. The CDR3 nucleotides are TGTGCCAGCAGCCGGGATACAGGGGTCACCGGAGAGACCCAGTACTTC.

The CDR3 region is CATSVAGNYGYTF. CDR3 bases: TGTGCCACCAGTGTCGCAGGGAACTATGGCTACACCTTC. This chain links TRBV24-1 with TRBJ1-2, with D possibly TRBD1 on 5 matching bases. In germline, CDR1 is KGHDR, CDR2 SFDVKD. Trimming stripped 5 bases from V and 2 bases from J, with 8 bases between. This CDR3 spans 13 amino acids.

This clone was seen a handful of times. The rearrangement joins TRBV14 to TRBJ1-6; D remains ambiguous. V was pared by 2 bases and J by 7 bases, with 15 bases between. The CDR3 spans 16 residues. Germline lookup yields CDR1 SGHDN and CDR2 FVKESK. The DNA for the CDR3 is TGTGCCAGCAGCCAATCGAGCTTTTCTTTCAATTCACCCCTCCACTTT. Protein sequence: CASSQSSFSFNSPLHF.

This clone was seen more than once but under ten times. V usage is TRBV28 and J usage is TRBJ2-2; TRBD1 matches at 8 bases. Germline V gives CDR1 MDHEN, CDR2 SYDVKM. With V trimmed by 6 bases and J by 7 bases, 13 bases remained unmatched. There are 16 residues in the CDR3. The CDR3 sequence: CASSPSGRGRSGELFF. The DNA for the CDR3 is TGTGCCAGCAGCCCGTCGGGCAGGGGGCGTAGCGGGGAGCTGTTTTTT.